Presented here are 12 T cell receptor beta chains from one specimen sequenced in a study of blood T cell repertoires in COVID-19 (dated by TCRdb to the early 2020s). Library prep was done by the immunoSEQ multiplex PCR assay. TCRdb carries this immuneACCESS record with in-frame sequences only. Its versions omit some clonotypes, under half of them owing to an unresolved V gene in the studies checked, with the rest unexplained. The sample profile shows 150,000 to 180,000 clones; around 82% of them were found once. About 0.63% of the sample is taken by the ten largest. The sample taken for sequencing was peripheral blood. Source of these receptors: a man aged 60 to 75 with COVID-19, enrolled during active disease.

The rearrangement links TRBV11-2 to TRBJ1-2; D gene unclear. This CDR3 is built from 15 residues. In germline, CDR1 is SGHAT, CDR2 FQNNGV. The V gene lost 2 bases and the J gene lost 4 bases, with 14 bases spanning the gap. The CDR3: CASSLNSRGAYGYTF. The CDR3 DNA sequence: TGTGCCAGCAGCTTAAATTCTCGGGGAGCCTATGGCTACACCTTC.

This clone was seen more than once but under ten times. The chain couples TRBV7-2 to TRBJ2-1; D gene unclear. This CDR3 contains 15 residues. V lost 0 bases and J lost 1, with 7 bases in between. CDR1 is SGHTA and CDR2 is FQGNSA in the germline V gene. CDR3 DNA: TGTGCCAGCAGCTTAGCAAGTAGATCCTACAATGAGCAGTTCTTC. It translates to CASSLASRSYNEQFF.

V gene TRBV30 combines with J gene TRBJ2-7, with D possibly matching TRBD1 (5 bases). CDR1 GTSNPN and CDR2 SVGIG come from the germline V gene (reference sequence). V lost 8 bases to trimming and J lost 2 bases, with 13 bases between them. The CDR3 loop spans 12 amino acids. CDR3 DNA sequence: TGTGCCGGCCAGGTAGGGGCCTACGAGCAGTACTTC. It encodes CAGQVGAYEQYF.

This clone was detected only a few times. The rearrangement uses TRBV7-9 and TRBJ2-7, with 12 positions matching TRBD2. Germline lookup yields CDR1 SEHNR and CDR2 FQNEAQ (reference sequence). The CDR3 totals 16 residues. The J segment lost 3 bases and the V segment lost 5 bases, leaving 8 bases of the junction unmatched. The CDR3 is CASSPRLAGEHYEQYF. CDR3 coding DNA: TGTGCCAGCAGCCCTAGACTAGCGGGGGAACACTACGAGCAGTACTTC.

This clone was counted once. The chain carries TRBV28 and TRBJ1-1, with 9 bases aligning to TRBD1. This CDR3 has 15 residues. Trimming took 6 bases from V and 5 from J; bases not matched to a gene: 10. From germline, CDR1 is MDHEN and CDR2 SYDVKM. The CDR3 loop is CASRMGDRVETEAFF. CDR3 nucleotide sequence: TGTGCCAGCAGAATGGGGGACAGGGTCGAAACTGAAGCTTTCTTT.

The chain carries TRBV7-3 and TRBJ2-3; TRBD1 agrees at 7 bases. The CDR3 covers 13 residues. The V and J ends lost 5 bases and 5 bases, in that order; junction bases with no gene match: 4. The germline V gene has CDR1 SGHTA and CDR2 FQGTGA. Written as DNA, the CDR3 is TGTGCCAGCAGCGAAGGGGGCAAAGATACGCAGTATTTT. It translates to CASSEGGKDTQYF.

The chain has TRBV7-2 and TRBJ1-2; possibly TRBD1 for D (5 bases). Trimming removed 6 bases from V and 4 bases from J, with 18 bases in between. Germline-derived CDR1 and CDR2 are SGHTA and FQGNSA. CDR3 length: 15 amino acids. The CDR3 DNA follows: TGTGCCAGCAGTCATTACGAGGCGGACATCTATGGCTACACCTTC. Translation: CASSHYEADIYGYTF.

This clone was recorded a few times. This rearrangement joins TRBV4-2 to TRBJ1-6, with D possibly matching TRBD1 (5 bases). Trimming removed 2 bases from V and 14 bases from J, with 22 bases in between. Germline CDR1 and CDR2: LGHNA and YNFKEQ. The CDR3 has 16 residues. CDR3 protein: CASSQLPGEPLRALHF. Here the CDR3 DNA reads TGTGCCAGCAGCCAACTACCGGGGGAGCCCTTAAGGGCCCTCCACTTT.

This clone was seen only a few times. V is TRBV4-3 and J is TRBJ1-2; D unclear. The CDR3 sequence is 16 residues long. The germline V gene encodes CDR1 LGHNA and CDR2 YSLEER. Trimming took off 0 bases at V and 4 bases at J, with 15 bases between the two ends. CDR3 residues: CASSQDRWQIFYGYTF. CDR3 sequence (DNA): TGCGCCAGCAGCCAAGATCGCTGGCAAATCTTCTATGGCTACACCTTC.

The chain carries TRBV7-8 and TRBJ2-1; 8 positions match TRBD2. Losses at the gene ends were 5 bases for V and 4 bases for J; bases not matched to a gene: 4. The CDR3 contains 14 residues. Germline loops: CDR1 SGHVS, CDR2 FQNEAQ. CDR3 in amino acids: CASSREGQYNEQFF. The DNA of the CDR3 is TGTGCCAGCAGCCGGGAGGGTCAGTACAATGAGCAGTTCTTC. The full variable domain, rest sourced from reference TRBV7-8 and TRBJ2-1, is GAGVSQSPRYKVAKRGQDVALRCDPISGHVSLFWYQQALGQGPEFLTYFQNEAQLDKSGLPSDRFFAERPEGSVSTLKIQRTQQEDSAVYLCASSREGQYNEQFFGPGTRLTVL.

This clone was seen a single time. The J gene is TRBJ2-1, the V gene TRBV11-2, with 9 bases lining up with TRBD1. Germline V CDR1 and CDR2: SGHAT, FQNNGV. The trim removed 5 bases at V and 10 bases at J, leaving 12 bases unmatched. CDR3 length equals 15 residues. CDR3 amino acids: CASSGGLTGGVEQFF. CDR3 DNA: TGTGCCAGCAGCGGAGGATTGACAGGGGGAGTGGAGCAGTTCTTC.

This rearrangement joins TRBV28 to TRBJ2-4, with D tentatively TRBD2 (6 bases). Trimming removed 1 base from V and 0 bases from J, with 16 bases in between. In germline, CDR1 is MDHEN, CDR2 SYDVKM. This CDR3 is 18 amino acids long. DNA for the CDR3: TGTGCCAGCAGTTTATTAATGTCGGTGGGACTAGCCAAAAACATTCAGTACTTC. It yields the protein CASSLLMSVGLAKNIQYF.